This TCR beta chain was profiled in a study of cytomegalovirus exposure and HLA in healthy donors. The CDR3 is 15 residues long. Germline assignment: CDR1 SGHVS and CDR2 FNYEAQ. Trimming left V 5 bases short and J 2 bases short, with 14 bases between. With 60 Vbeta and 13 Jbeta primers, the PCR was carried out. Data came from immunoSEQ multiplex PCR; TCRdb stores just in-frame clones and leaves some out. The table has some 130,000 clones, around 63% seen once. As regards this clone: The antigen is undetermined.

Whole-study findings and limits: An ancestry cluster, one associated with Asian ancestry, reportedly showed fewer N-insertions than the approximately 670-donor mean in a later analysis.

This clonotype was sampled from a human donor in good health. The gene calls are TRBV7-6 and TRBJ2-3, with a tentative D call TRBD1 (6 bases). The sample comprised PBMCs. The CDR3 is CASSTMTGFTDTQYF. CDR3 DNA: TGTGCCAGCAGCACTATGACAGGTTTCACAGATACGCAGTATTTT.